This T cell receptor (beta chain) was sequenced in a study of T cells of healthy individuals. With 0 bases removed from V and 4 bases from J, the gap between germline ends came to 13 bases. The CDR3 contains 15 residues. Germline V CDR1 and CDR2: LGHNA, YNFKEQ. TCRdb itself ran the 5' RACE reads through MiXCR, one entry per CDR3 protein. The sample comprises roughly 87,000 distinct CDR3 sequences, about 16% of which are singletons, and 6% to 8% rests with the top ten. In its sample, this clonotype was seen a few times. The receptor was derived from a human donor in good health. The genes are TRBV4-2 and TRBJ2-7; D perhaps matches TRBD2 (6 bases). CDR3 sequence: CASSQEEGRNYEQYF. CDR3 in DNA: TGTGCCAGCAGCCAAGAGGAGGGACGGAATTACGAGCAGTACTTC.